This TCR beta chain stems from a study of T-cell memory formation after mild COVID-19. Germline lookup yields CDR1 LGHDT and CDR2 YNNKEL (reference sequence). This CDR3 spans 19 amino acids. V was cut by 5 bases and J by 2 bases, with 26 bases left in between. TCRdb itself ran the 5' RACE reads through MiXCR, one entry per CDR3 protein. The sample lists approximately 580,000 distinct CDR3 sequences, roughly 22% occurring once. The J gene is TRBJ2-3, the V gene TRBV3-1, with D possibly called TRBD1 or TRBD2 (6 bases each). This clonotype originated in an adult woman who had mild COVID-19 (a few samples of this study predate the infection). Cell type and time point are not known. The sample taken for sequencing was PBMCs or a T cell subset sorted from them (not recorded which). Here the CDR3 reads CASSTQKGGGGPPTDTQYF. CDR3 sequence (DNA): TGTGCCAGCAGCACCCAGAAGGGGGGTGGCGGACCACCCACAGATACGCAGTATTTT.